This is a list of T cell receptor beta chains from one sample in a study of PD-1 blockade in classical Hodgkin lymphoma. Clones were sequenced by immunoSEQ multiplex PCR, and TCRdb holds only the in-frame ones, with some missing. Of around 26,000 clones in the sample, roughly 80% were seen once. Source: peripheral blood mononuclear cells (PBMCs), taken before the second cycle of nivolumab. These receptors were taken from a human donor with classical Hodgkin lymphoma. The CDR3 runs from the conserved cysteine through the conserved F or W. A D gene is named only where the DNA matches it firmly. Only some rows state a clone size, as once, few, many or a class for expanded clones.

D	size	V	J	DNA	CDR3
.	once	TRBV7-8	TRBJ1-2	TGTGCCAGCAGCTTAGGCCAGGGATATGGCTACACCTTC	CASSLGQGYGYTF
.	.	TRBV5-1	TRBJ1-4	TGCGCCAGCAGCACTGGTAGCCGATCTGGGGTTTACGAAAAACTGTTTTTT	CASSTGSRSGVYEKLFF
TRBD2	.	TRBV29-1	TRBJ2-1	TGCAGCGTTAGGGGAACTAGCGGGAGCTCCTACAATGAGCAGTTCTTC	CSVRGTSGSSYNEQFF
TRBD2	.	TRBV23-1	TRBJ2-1	TGCGCCAGCAGTCAATCGCAGGCTAGCGGACGCCGGATCTACAATGAGCAGTTCTTC	CASSQSQASGRRIYNEQFF
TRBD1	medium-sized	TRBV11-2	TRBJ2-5	TGTGCCAGCAGCTTAGGACAGGGGCTGTACTTC	CASSLGQGLYF
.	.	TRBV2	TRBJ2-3	TGTGCCAGCAGTGACGCGTCTAGCACAGATACGCAGTATTTT	CASSDASSTDTQYF
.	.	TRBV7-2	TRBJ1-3	TGTGCCAGCAGCTTAGGGAGATTCTCTGGAAACACCATATATTTT	CASSLGRFSGNTIYF
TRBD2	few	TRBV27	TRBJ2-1	TGTGCCAGCAGTTTCCAGCGGGAGAGGGAGCAGTTCTTC	CASSFQREREQFF
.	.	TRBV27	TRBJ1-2	TGTGCCAGCAGAACCGGACAGCTTACTTCTAACTATGGCTACACCTTC	CASRTGQLTSNYGYTF
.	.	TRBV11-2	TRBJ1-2	TGTGCCAGCAGCCCCACGGTCACTACTAACTATGGCTACACCTTC	CASSPTVTTNYGYTF
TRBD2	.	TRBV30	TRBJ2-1	TGTGCCTGGCATCGACTAGCGACTCAAGAGCAGTTCTTC	CAWHRLATQEQFF
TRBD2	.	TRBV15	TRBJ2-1	TGTGCCACCAGCAGAGTATGGCTAGCGGGAATATACAATGAGCAGTTCTTC	CATSRVWLAGIYNEQFF
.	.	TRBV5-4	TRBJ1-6	TGTGCCAGCAGCGGCGACCTTAATAATTCACCCCTCCACTTT	CASSGDLNNSPLHF
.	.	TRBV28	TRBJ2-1	TGTGCCAGCAGTTCGGGTAGGGGGGGGAATGAGCAGTTCTTC	CASSSGRGGNEQFF
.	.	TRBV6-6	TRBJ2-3	TGTGCCAGCAGTTACGGGGGTTGGGGCCGGACAGATACGCAGTATTTT	CASSYGGWGRTDTQYF
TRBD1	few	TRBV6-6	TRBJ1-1	TGTGCCAGCAGAAACAGGGGACTGAACACTGAAGCTTTCTTT	CASRNRGLNTEAFF
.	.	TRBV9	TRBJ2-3	TGTGCCAGCAGCCCCCAAATCACAGATACGCAGTATTTT	CASSPQITDTQYF
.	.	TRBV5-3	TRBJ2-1	TGTGCCAGAAGCACATCACGAGGGGCATACAATGAGCAGTTCTTC	CARSTSRGAYNEQFF
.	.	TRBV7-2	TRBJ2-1	TGTGCCAGCAGCTTACCGAAAGACAGAAATGAGCAGTTCTTC	CASSLPKDRNEQFF
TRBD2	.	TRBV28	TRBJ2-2	TGTGCCAGCAGTCTCGGGACTAGCGGGAGAGGGGGCACCGGGGAGCTGTTTTTT	CASSLGTSGRGGTGELFF
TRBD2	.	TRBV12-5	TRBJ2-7	TGTGCTAGTGGCCCGACTAGCGGGAGTCGCCACGAGCAGTACTTC	CASGPTSGSRHEQYF
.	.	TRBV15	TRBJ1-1	TGTGCCACCAGCCCCGGGTACACTGAAGCTTTCTTT	CATSPGYTEAFF
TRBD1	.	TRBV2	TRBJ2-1	TGTGCCAGCAGTGCGGACAGGGGCCAGGAGCAGTTCTTC	CASSADRGQEQFF
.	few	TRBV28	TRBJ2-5	TGTGCCAGCAAGGGCAGGACCCACCGAGGGACCCAGTACTTC	CASKGRTHRGTQYF
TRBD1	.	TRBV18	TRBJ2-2	TGTGCCAGCTCATCAAACCAGGGGGTCGCCGGGGAGCTGTTTTTT	CASSSNQGVAGELFF
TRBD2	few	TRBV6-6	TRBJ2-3	TGTGCCAGCACTCGAGCGGGAGCTACAGATACGCAGTATTTT	CASTRAGATDTQYF
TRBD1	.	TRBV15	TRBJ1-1	TGTGCCACCAGCACCCAGGGGGATGGGACTGAAGCTTTCTTT	CATSTQGDGTEAFF
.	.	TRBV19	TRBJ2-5	TGTGCCAGTAGTATTCGGATGGGGAGAGGCAGGTGGGGAGAGACCCAGTACTTC	CASSIRMGRGRWGETQYF
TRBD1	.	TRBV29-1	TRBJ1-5	TGCAGCGTTAGGACAGGAACTAATCAGCCCCAGCATTTT	CSVRTGTNQPQHF
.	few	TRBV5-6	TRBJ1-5	TGTGCCAGCAGCTTGGGCGGCGGGTTTAGCAATCAGCCCCAGCATTTT	CASSLGGGFSNQPQHF
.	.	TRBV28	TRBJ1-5	TGTGCCAGCAGCCCGGGTCAGCCCCAGCATTTT	CASSPGQPQHF
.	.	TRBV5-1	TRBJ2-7	TGCGCCAGCACCCCGGACAGTTTCTACGAGCAGTACTTC	CASTPDSFYEQYF
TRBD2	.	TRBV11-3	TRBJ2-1	TGTGCCAGCAGGCCTGGACTAGCGGGGTTCAATGAGCAGTTCTTC	CASRPGLAGFNEQFF
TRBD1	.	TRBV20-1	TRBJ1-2	TGCAGTGCTGGGACAGGGGGCGGCTACACCTTC	CSAGTGGGYTF
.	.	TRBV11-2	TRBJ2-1	TGTGCCAGCAGCTTAGCAACAGGCCGTTCCTACAATGAGCAGTTCTTC	CASSLATGRSYNEQFF
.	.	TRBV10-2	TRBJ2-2	TGCGCCAGCAGCGGGAGAGGTACCGGGGAGCTGTTTTTT	CASSGRGTGELFF
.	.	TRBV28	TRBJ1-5	TGTGCCAGCAGGAGGGCCTTACGGAATCAGCCCCAGCATTTT	CASRRALRNQPQHF
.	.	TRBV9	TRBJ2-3	TGTGCCAGCAGCGTAGAGGGGTCACCAGGTACGCAGTATTTT	CASSVEGSPGTQYF
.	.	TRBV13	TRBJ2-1	TGTGCCAGCAGCTCCTCCTCCCGGGGCTCCTACAATGAGCAGTTCTTC	CASSSSSRGSYNEQFF
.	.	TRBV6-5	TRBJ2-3	TGTGCCAGCAGTTACAGGGGAACTAGCACAGATACGCAGTATTTT	CASSYRGTSTDTQYF
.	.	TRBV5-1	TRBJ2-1	TGCGCCAGCAGCTGGCGATCCGTTACAGGTTTGAGCTCCTACAATGAGCAGTTCTTC	CASSWRSVTGLSSYNEQFF
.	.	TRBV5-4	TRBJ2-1	TGTGCCAGCAGTGGGTCAATACAGAGGTACAATGAGCAGTTCTTC	CASSGSIQRYNEQFF
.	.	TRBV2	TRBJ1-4	TGTGCCAGCAGTGAAGCGCGGAGGGGATCTAATGAAAAACTGTTTTTT	CASSEARRGSNEKLFF
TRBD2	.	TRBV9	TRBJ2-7	TGTGCCAGCAGCGCCCGTGAGCTAGCGGGAGTTGGCGAGCAGTACTTC	CASSARELAGVGEQYF
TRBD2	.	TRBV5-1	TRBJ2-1	TGCGCCAGCAGCTCTGGGGTAGCGGGAGGGCTTTACAATGAGCAGTTCTTC	CASSSGVAGGLYNEQFF
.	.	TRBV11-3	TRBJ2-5	TGTGCCAGCAGCTCCCGGACTGTTCAAGAGACCCAGTACTTC	CASSSRTVQETQYF
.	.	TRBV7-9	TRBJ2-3	TGTGCCAGCAGCTATCGGGACGGCCTCACAGATACGCAGTATTTT	CASSYRDGLTDTQYF
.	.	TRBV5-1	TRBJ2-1	TGCGCCAGCAGCTTGGAAGCGGGCTTGCGCTCCTACAATGAGCAGTTCTTC	CASSLEAGLRSYNEQFF
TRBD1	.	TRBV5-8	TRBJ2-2	TGTGCCAGCAGCTTGTATTGGGGACAGGGTCCGGATTCCGGGGAGCTGTTTTTT	CASSLYWGQGPDSGELFF
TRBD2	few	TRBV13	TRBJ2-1	TGTGCCAGCAGCTTAGATCTAGCGGAATCGTACAATGAGCAGTTCTTC	CASSLDLAESYNEQFF